One sample yielded the 30 T cell receptor beta chains listed below, sequenced in a study of tissue T cells after allogeneic stem cell transplantation. Method: immunoSEQ multiplex PCR; TCRdb's copy keeps in-frame clones and lacks some. The repertoire has 1,200 to 1,500 clones, roughly three fifths of them found once; the top ten carry 30% to 45%. Documented time point: mouse harvest day 14 after allogeneic transplant. Each mouse received 10^7 T-cell-depleted marrow cells plus 10^6 splenic CD5+ T cells by tail vein. The sequencing input was liver tissue. These receptors all stem from a female BALB/c mouse given C57BL/6 T cells with graft-versus-host disease after an allogeneic hematopoietic cell transplant.

Turning to this clone: The gene symbols are mouse symbols. The CDR3 end lies 1 residue beyond the end of the read and is filled in from the germline J gene. The V gene is TRBV13-2, the J gene TRBJ1-6; D unresolved. TRBJ1-6 carries the ORF label, with uncertain function. V was cut by 2 bases and J by 9 bases, with 3 bases left in between. This CDR3 spans 11 amino acids. Per germline, CDR1 NNHNN and CDR2 SYGAGS (reference sequence). This chain's CDR3 is CASGEGSPLYF. The CDR3 DNA, read in part, is TGTGCCAGCGGTGAGGGTTCGCCCCTCTAC.

Regarding this clone: The germline and genes are mouse ones. Coverage ceases 1 residue before the CDR3 finishes, and the germline J gene fills in the end. The genes are TRBV2 and TRBJ2-3; D is perhaps TRBD2 (5 bases). The length of the CDR3 is 13 residues. Trimming took 0 bases from V and 5 from J, leaving 6 bases between them. The germline V gene has CDR1 LGHNA and CDR2 YSYQKL. The covered CDR3 bases are TGTGCCAGCAGCCAAGAATGGGGAGAAACGCTGTAT. Translated, it gives CASSQEWGETLY. The whole CDR3 is CASSQEWGETLYF.

This clone was detected only once. Gene names refer to mouse genes. The read gets to within 1 residue of the CDR3 end, and the germline J gene fills in the rest. The V call is TRBV26, the J call TRBJ1-2; D ambiguous. V was cut by 2 bases and J by 5 bases, with 6 bases left in between. The CDR3 contains 12 residues. From germline, CDR1 is KGHPV and CDR2 FQNQEV (reference sequence). The CDR3 region is CASSLEGSDYTF. Incomplete CDR3 DNA: TGTGCCAGCAGTCTGGAGGGTTCCGACTACACC.

Turning to this clone: The genes and germline here are from mouse. Coverage ceases 1 residue before the CDR3 finishes, and the germline J gene fills in the end. This sequence joins TRBV16 and TRBJ2-4; no firm D call. Germline V lookup: CDR1 SGHSA, CDR2 FRNQAP. V was trimmed by 1 base and J by 2 bases, leaving 13 bases between them. The CDR3 spans 16 residues. The sequenced CDR3 bases are TGTGCAAGCAGCTTAGCCCCTGGCCACAATCAAAACACCTTGTAC. Translation gives CASSLAPGHNQNTLY. The full CDR3 protein is CASSLAPGHNQNTLYF.

The count of this clone is one. Germline and genes here are mouse. The read ends 1 residue before the CDR3 terminus; that terminus is restored from the germline J gene. The J gene is TRBJ2-2, the V gene TRBV3, with D perhaps TRBD1 (6 bases). V was trimmed by 0 bases and J by 0 bases, leaving 8 bases between them. Germline V gives CDR1 SNHLY, CDR2 FYNGKV (reference sequence). There are 16 residues in the CDR3. The part of the CDR3 DNA that was read is TGTGCCAGCAGCTTAGCGCGGACAGCAAACACCGGGCAGCTCTAC. As protein: CASSLARTANTGQLY. The entire CDR3 protein reads CASSLARTANTGQLYF. Complete variable domain (other parts from reference TRBV3 and TRBJ2-2): GPKVLQIPSHQIIDMGQMVTLNCDPVSNHLYFYWYKQILGQQMEFLVNFYNGKVMEKSKLFKDQFSVERPDGSYFTLKIQPTALEDSAVYFCASSLARTANTGQLYFGEGSKLTVL.

This clone was detected only a few times. The genes are named according to mouse. Sequencing ends 1 residue short of the CDR3 end; the germline J gene provides the rest. The chain employs TRBV13-3 and TRBJ2-7, with 7 bases identical to TRBD1. Germline CDR1 is NNHDY and CDR2 is SYVADS. Trimming at V came to 0 bases and at J to 6 bases, leaving 3 bases not matched to a gene. The CDR3 contains 13 residues. The sequenced CDR3 bases are TGTGCCAGCAGTGATGCAGACAGGGCTGAACAGTAC. This sequence encodes CASSDADRAEQY. The entire CDR3 is CASSDADRAEQYF.

For this clone: The genes are named according to mouse. The CDR3 end falls 1 residue outside the read, so it is completed with the germline J gene. The chain carries TRBV12-1 and TRBJ2-4; D possibly uses TRBD1 or TRBD2 (6 bases each). Germline V gene lookup returns CDR1 SGHSN and CDR2 HYEKVE. V was cut by 0 bases and J by 6 bases, with 12 bases left in between. The CDR3 runs to 14 residues. CDR3 bases read: TGTGCCAGCTCTCTCCCGGGGGCGCGGAACACCTTGTAC. It codes for CASSLPGARNTLY. The full CDR3 sequence reads CASSLPGARNTLYF.

Notes on this clone: Mouse germline and gene names are used. The observed sequence ends 1 residue before the CDR3 terminus, with the missing tail filled in from the germline J gene. The V call is TRBV23, the J call TRBJ1-6; the table's D gene call, TRBD1, was not cross checked with the DNA. TRBJ1-6 is annotated as an ORF whose role is uncertain. This CDR3 contains 14 residues. Germline CDR1 is KGHTA and CDR2 is FQNQQP. The CDR3 bases that were read are TGCTCCAGCAGTCATAGGGGAGGGAATTCGCCCCTCTAC. Its translation is CSSSHRGGNSPLY. The CDR3, in full, reads CSSSHRGGNSPLYF.

On this clone: The gene names given are mouse names. The CDR3 extends 1 residue past the end of the read, so its final part is completed from the germline J gene. This chain connects TRBV13-2 to TRBJ2-7, with TRBD2 identical over 12 bases. This CDR3 is 12 amino acids long. The germline gives CDR1 NNHNN, CDR2 SYGAGS (reference sequence). The J segment lost 7 bases and the V segment lost 9 bases, leaving 5 bases of the junction unmatched. This CDR3 is CATRLGGREQYF. The DNA read from the CDR3 is TGTGCCACTAGACTGGGGGGGCGGGAACAGTAC.

This clone turned up a few times. The genes and germline here are from mouse. Read data end 1 residue before the CDR3 end; the end is taken from the germline J gene. The rearrangement links TRBV12-1 to TRBJ1-3; D gene unclear. The V gene lost 4 bases and the J gene lost 0 bases, with 6 bases spanning the gap. This CDR3 region has 13 residues. CDR1 SGHSN and CDR2 HYEKVE come from the germline V gene. The CDR3 sequence: CASSRISGNTLYF. Partial CDR3 DNA: TGTGCCAGCTCCAGAATTTCTGGAAATACGCTCTAT.

Concerning this clone itself: Genes and germline come from the mouse. The CDR3 end lies 1 residue beyond the end of the read and is filled in from the germline J gene. The gene calls are TRBV1 and TRBJ1-1; TRBD1 matches 7 bases. The CDR3 is 14 amino acids. CDR1 NSQYPW and CDR2 LRSPGD come from the germline V gene (reference sequence). V gave up 7 bases and J gave up 1 base; unmatched junction bases: 6. The CDR3: CTCMSRDRNTEVFF. The sequenced part of the CDR3 DNA is TGCACCTGCATGTCCCGGGACAGGAACACAGAAGTCTTC.

In the case of this clone: Gene names are mouse gene names. The CDR3 DNA, read in part, is TGTGCCAGCAGCGGACAGGGGGCAAACACAGAAGTCTTC. Translated, it gives CASSGQGANTEVF. From start to end, the CDR3 is CASSGQGANTEVFF. The chain is built from TRBV15 and TRBJ1-1; 10 bases line up with TRBD1. The read gets to within 1 residue of the CDR3 end, and the germline J gene fills in the rest. This CDR3 spans 14 amino acids. The V gene's germline CDR1 is SGHND and CDR2 FRSKSL. J gave up 0 bases and V 6 bases, and 1 base lay outside the gene matches.

Note on this clone: Gene names and germline refer to mouse. The DNA read from the CDR3 is TGTGCCAGCAGGGGACAACAAAACACCTTGTAC. It yields the protein CASRGQQNTLY. The whole CDR3 sequence is CASRGQQNTLYF. The chain couples TRBV3 to TRBJ2-4; D possibly corresponds to TRBD1 (6 bases). The CDR3 is cut off 1 residue early in the read; its end comes from the germline J gene. This CDR3 spans 12 amino acids. Germline V gene lookup returns CDR1 SNHLY and CDR2 FYNGKV (reference sequence). Trimming pared 6 bases from V and 3 bases from J, leaving 7 bases between.

This clone is large by share. The listed genes are named as in mouse. The missing CDR3 end, 1 residue past where the read stops, is filled in from the germline J gene. The J gene is TRBJ2-7, the V gene TRBV16; D unresolved. V lost 8 bases and J lost 0, with 5 bases in between. The CDR3 is 11 residues long. The germline gives CDR1 SGHSA, CDR2 FRNQAP. The chain's CDR3 is CASQSSYEQYF. The sequenced CDR3 bases are TGTGCAAGCCAGAGCTCCTATGAACAGTAC.

Points on this clone: The genes and germline here are from mouse. The CDR3 end falls 1 residue outside the read, so it is completed with the germline J gene. This chain uses TRBV26 with TRBJ1-1; D call uncertain. Deletions cut 0 bases from V and 5 bases from J, with 7 bases between. CDR3 length equals 13 residues. Per the germline V gene, CDR1 is KGHPV and CDR2 is FQNQEV (reference sequence). The part of the CDR3 DNA that was read is TGTGCCAGCAGTCTGTCGACACAGACAGAAGTCTTC. Protein: CASSLSTQTEVF. The full CDR3 sequence reads CASSLSTQTEVFF.

Concerning this clone itself: Each gene name is a mouse one. The read halts 1 residue ahead of the CDR3 end, with the missing end drawn from the germline J gene. The V gene is TRBV5, the J gene TRBJ2-5; 12 bases agree with TRBD2. CDR1 LGHNA and CDR2 YNLKQL come from the germline V gene (reference sequence). The CDR3 has 14 amino acids. The trim removed 5 bases at V and 4 bases at J, leaving 1 base unmatched. Incomplete CDR3 DNA: TGTGCCAGCAGCGACTGGGGGGGCGAAGACACCCAGTAC. Protein: CASSDWGGEDTQY. The full CDR3 reads CASSDWGGEDTQYF.

This clone has more than one count but fewer than ten. Genes and germline come from the mouse. The CDR3 sequence is CASSHRDNQDTQYF. Partial CDR3 DNA: TGTGCCAGCAGTCATCGGGACAACCAAGACACCCAGTAC. This chain connects TRBV22 to TRBJ2-5. The read falls 1 residue short of the CDR3 end, and the missing part is taken from the germline J gene. TRBV22 is labeled a pseudogene. The CDR3 runs to 14 residues.

Note on this clone: These gene names are mouse names. The read falls 1 residue short of the CDR3 end, and the missing part is taken from the germline J gene. The chain combines TRBV3 with TRBJ2-4; 10 bases align to TRBD2. In germline, CDR1 is SNHLY, CDR2 FYNGKV (reference sequence). This CDR3 region has 14 residues. J lost 1 base, V lost 5 bases, and 0 bases had no gene match. The CDR3 bases that were read are TGTGCCAGCAGCGGGACTGGGGGTCAAAACACCTTGTAC. It specifies CASSGTGGQNTLY. The complete CDR3 sequence is CASSGTGGQNTLYF.

As concerns this clone: Gene names and germline match the mouse. The CDR3 is cut off 1 residue early in the read; its end comes from the germline J gene. The V call is TRBV26, the J call TRBJ1-1; maybe TRBD1 (6 bases). With 4 bases removed from V and 0 bases from J, the gap between germline ends came to 6 bases. The CDR3 length is 13 residues. Germline V gene lookup returns CDR1 KGHPV and CDR2 FQNQEV (reference sequence). The CDR3 DNA, read in part, is TGTGCCAGCAGTCGACAGGCAAACACAGAAGTCTTC. As protein: CASSRQANTEVF. The full CDR3 protein reads CASSRQANTEVFF. Full variable domain (rest looked up from reference TRBV26 and TRBJ1-1): NSKVIQTPRYLVKGQGQKAKMRCIPEKGHPVVFWYQQNKNNEFKFLINFQNQEVLQQIDMTEKRFSAECPSNSPCSLEIQSSEAGDSALYLCASSRQANTEVFFGKGTRLTVV.

This clone came up a few times. These gene names are mouse names. The read terminates 1 residue before the CDR3 end, so the remaining end is supplied by the germline J gene. The gene calls are TRBV26 and TRBJ2-7; D not resolved. Deletions cut 5 bases from V and 0 bases from J, with 8 bases between. The CDR3 has 13 amino acids. Per the germline V gene, CDR1 is KGHPV and CDR2 is FQNQEV (reference sequence). This CDR3 reads CASSTPNSYEQYF. CDR3 DNA, as far as it was read: TGTGCCAGCAGTACTCCGAACTCCTATGAACAGTAC.

On this clone itself: At one boundary the junction diverges from the germline segment, which might be a read error. All gene names here are mouse names. CDR3 loop: CPSRLDWDYAEQFF. CDR3 DNA (partial): TGTCCCAGCAGACTGGACTGGGACTATGCTGAGCAGTTC. The chain links TRBV26 to TRBJ2-1; 8 nucleotides match TRBD2. From the germline J gene comes the end of the CDR3, since the read stops 1 residue before it. There are 14 residues in the CDR3. Germline V gene lookup returns CDR1 KGHPV and CDR2 FQNQEV (reference sequence).

A word on this clone: The listed genes are named as in mouse. CDR3 DNA (partial): TGTGCCAGCAGTCTAGGGGGTCGGTCCGACTACACC. Its translation: CASSLGGRSDYT. The whole CDR3 protein reads CASSLGGRSDYTF. The chain joins TRBV26 to TRBJ1-2; D is possibly TRBD1 (6 bases). Read data end 1 residue before the CDR3 end; the end is taken from the germline J gene. Germline CDR1 is KGHPV and CDR2 is FQNQEV (reference sequence). V gave up 3 bases and J gave up 5 bases, with 10 bases separating them. This CDR3 region has 13 residues. Filled out from reference TRBV26 and TRBJ1-2, the complete variable domain reads NSKVIQTPRYLVKGQGQKAKMRCIPEKGHPVVFWYQQNKNNEFKFLINFQNQEVLQQIDMTEKRFSAECPSNSPCSLEIQSSEAGDSALYLCASSLGGRSDYTFGSGTRLLVI.

There are a few counts of this clone. Mouse germline and gene names are used. The read terminates 1 residue ahead of where the CDR3 ends, so the germline J gene completes it. The genes are TRBV4 and TRBJ2-7, with a tentative D call TRBD2 (7 bases). The ends were cut back, 5 bases at V and 3 bases at J, with 14 bases in the middle. CDR1 is LGHDT, CDR2 YNNKQL, per germline (reference sequence). This CDR3 is 14 amino acids long. CDR3 bases read: TGTGCCAGCAGCGCTGGGGGCCAATTCTATGAACAGTAC. Translation gives CASSAGGQFYEQY. Given in full, the CDR3 is CASSAGGQFYEQYF.

About this clone itself: Genes and germline come from the mouse. CDR3 region: CASSLGLGGRGAEQFF. The DNA read from the CDR3 is TGTGCCAGCTCTCTAGGGCTGGGGGGGCGCGGAGCTGAGCAGTTC. This chain uses TRBV12-1 with TRBJ2-1, with 10 positions matching TRBD2. Read coverage stops 1 residue before the CDR3 terminus; the germline J gene supplies the remainder. Germline CDR1 is SGHSN and CDR2 is HYEKVE. The CDR3 contains 16 residues. V was pared by 1 base and J by 7 bases, with 9 bases of the junction left unmatched.

This clone appeared a few times. Gene labels here are mouse ones. The read halts 1 residue ahead of the CDR3 end, with the missing end drawn from the germline J gene. The V call is TRBV29, the J call TRBJ2-1; D gene uncertain. This CDR3 spans 12 amino acids. CDR1 and CDR2 (germline): MSHET, SYDVDS. The V end was cut by 4 bases, the J end by 5 bases, with 6 bases between. The part of the CDR3 DNA that was read is TGTGCTAGCAGTTCGACAAATGCTGAGCAGTTC. Translated, it gives CASSSTNAEQF. The complete CDR3 sequence is CASSSTNAEQFF.

This clone is termed hyperexpanded. All gene names here are mouse names. Read data end 1 residue before the CDR3 end; the end is taken from the germline J gene. This chain links TRBV26 with TRBJ2-7, with D uncertain. The CDR3 spans 14 residues. With 4 bases removed from V and 3 bases from J, the gap between germline ends came to 13 bases. Looked up from germline, CDR1 is KGHPV and CDR2 is FQNQEV (reference sequence). CDR3 protein: CASSPGRVIYEQYF. The sequenced part of the CDR3 DNA is TGTGCCAGCAGTCCCGGACGGGTAATCTATGAACAGTAC.

About this clone: Genes and germline come from the mouse. The sequence runs out 1 residue before the end of the CDR3; the remainder is reconstructed from the germline J gene. The chain carries TRBV13-1 and TRBJ2-4; D may be TRBD1 or TRBD2 (5 bases each). The germline V gene has CDR1 NSHNY and CDR2 SYGAGN. Trimming stripped 0 bases from V and 5 bases from J, with 13 bases between. This CDR3 region has 15 residues. CDR3 bases read: TGTGCCAGCAGTGATGGGGAGCGGGGGAGAAACACCTTGTAC. Translation: CASSDGERGRNTLY. The CDR3 reads in full as CASSDGERGRNTLYF.

This clone was detected only a few times. Any gene name here is a mouse gene name. CDR3 DNA, as far as it was read: TGTGCCAGCGGTGACTGGGGTAACTATGCTGAGCAGTTC. Its protein product is CASGDWGNYAEQF. The complete CDR3 sequence is CASGDWGNYAEQFF. This rearrangement joins TRBV13-2 to TRBJ2-1; D is perhaps TRBD2 (6 bases). The read gets to within 1 residue of the CDR3 end, and the germline J gene fills in the rest. The V gene lost 2 bases and the J gene lost 0 bases, with 6 bases spanning the gap. Germline V lookup: CDR1 NNHNN, CDR2 SYGAGS (reference sequence). This CDR3 contains 14 residues.

Notes on this clone: Genes and germline come from the mouse. From the germline J gene comes the end of the CDR3, since the read stops 1 residue before it. This chain joins TRBV3 and TRBJ2-7; the match to TRBD2 covers 9 bases. V lost 4 bases, J lost 1 base, and 2 bases stayed unmatched. CDR1 and CDR2 (germline): SNHLY, FYNGKV (reference sequence). The CDR3 has 14 amino acids. CDR3: CASSSDWGSYEQYF. CDR3 DNA, as far as it was read: TGTGCCAGCAGCTCAGACTGGGGGTCCTATGAACAGTAC.

On this clone: Gene names are mouse gene names. Incomplete CDR3 DNA: TGTGCCAGCAGCTTAGGCTGGGGGGGACGTCAAAACACCTTGTAC. Translated, it gives CASSLGWGGRQNTLY. The CDR3 in its entirety is CASSLGWGGRQNTLYF. This rearrangement joins TRBV3 to TRBJ2-4, with 9 bases matching TRBD2. The read ends 1 residue early relative to the CDR3; the germline J gene fills the gap. The CDR3 is made up of 16 amino acids. Germline V CDR1 and CDR2: SNHLY, FYNGKV (reference sequence). The J segment lost 1 base and the V segment lost 1 base, leaving 3 bases of the junction unmatched.